This TCR beta chain is drawn from a study of cytomegalovirus exposure and HLA in healthy donors. The PCR had 60 Vbeta and 13 Jbeta primers. The assay was immunoSEQ multiplex PCR, and TCRdb's table has in-frame clones only and misses some. The sample holds approximately 180,000 clones. Germline CDR1 is MNHNS and CDR2 is SASEGT. V lost 8 bases and J lost 4; bases outside the gene matches: 9. CDR3 length equals 15 residues. The rearrangement joins TRBV6-1 to TRBJ2-1; 9 bases map to TRBD2. The sample taken for sequencing was PBMCs. The sequence derives from a man aged 25-40 years in good health and CMV-seronegative. The CDR3 DNA reads TGTGCCAGCGGCTCCGGACTAGCGCGATACAATGAGCAGTTCTTC. Protein product: CASGSGLARYNEQFF.